The TCR beta chain under discussion was sequenced for a study of T cell changes during pregnancy in multiple sclerosis. Some clones are missing from TCRdb's copy, which holds only in-frame ones; the method was immunoSEQ multiplex PCR. The table includes 25,000 to 35,000 clones, approximately 89% detected once. The CDR3 runs to 15 residues. Germline V lookup: CDR1 MNHEY, CDR2 SMNVEV (reference sequence). The V and J ends lost 6 bases and 3 bases, in that order; junction bases with no gene match: 9. This clone was found a few times. The TCR comes from a female donor with multiple sclerosis, enrolled in a pregnancy study. The sequencing used CD8+ T cells from peripheral blood mononuclear cells, collected in the first trimester of pregnancy. The chain carries TRBV27 and TRBJ2-7, with 9 nucleotides matching TRBD1. CDR3 sequence: CASRPSPGQGYEQYF. Here the CDR3 DNA reads TGTGCCAGCAGACCAAGTCCGGGACAGGGCTACGAGCAGTACTTC.